The rows below give T cell receptor beta chains drawn from one sample of a study of T cell repertoires in cytomegalovirus infection. Each CDR3 protein is one row after TCRdb ran MiXCR on the reads. The table shows 200,000 or so distinct CDR3 sequences, with under 30% occurring only once. Source material: PBMCs. Every receptor here comes from a human donor in good health (CMV status not recorded). Some clones in this sample may be carry-over from other donors' samples. Both conserved end residues are part of each CDR3. D genes are given only for firm matches. Size is omitted from some rows. Given values are once, few, many or a class for expanded clones.

J gene: TRBJ2-7; CDR3 length: 13; V gene: TRBV6-2/TRBV6-3; D gene: -; clone size: -; CDR3 protein: CASSPFRTAEQYF; CDR3 DNA: TGTGCCAGCAGTCCATTCCGGACAGCCGAGCAGTACTTC
J gene: TRBJ2-7; CDR3 length: 14; V gene: TRBV7-3; D gene: TRBD2; clone size: -; CDR3 protein: CASSPGGSAYEQYF; CDR3 DNA: TGTGCCAGCAGCCCGGGGGGATCTGCCTACGAGCAGTACTTC
J gene: TRBJ1-1; CDR3 length: 13; V gene: TRBV20-1; D gene: -; clone size: -; CDR3 protein: CSAVRVSNTEAFF; CDR3 DNA: TGCAGTGCAGTTAGAGTGTCGAACACTGAAGCTTTCTTT
J gene: TRBJ1-1; CDR3 length: 15; V gene: TRBV5-1; D gene: -; clone size: -; CDR3 protein: CASRSHPGTVTEAFF; CDR3 DNA: TGCGCCAGCAGGTCCCACCCTGGGACGGTCACTGAAGCTTTCTTT
J gene: TRBJ1-5; CDR3 length: 19; V gene: TRBV12-5; D gene: -; clone size: -; CDR3 protein: CASGLVTGLGRVEDQPQHF; CDR3 DNA: TGTGCTAGTGGTTTGGTAACTGGCTTGGGCAGGGTGGAGGATCAGCCCCAGCATTTT
J gene: TRBJ1-6; CDR3 length: 16; V gene: TRBV12-3/TRBV12-4; D gene: TRBD1; clone size: few; CDR3 protein: CASSSTSGGRNSPLHF; CDR3 DNA: TGTGCCAGCAGTTCCACCTCAGGGGGCCGCAATTCACCCCTCCACTTT
J gene: TRBJ1-1; CDR3 length: 13; V gene: TRBV29-1; D gene: -; clone size: -; CDR3 protein: CSVGETGNTEAFF; CDR3 DNA: TGCAGCGTTGGGGAGACGGGGAACACTGAAGCTTTCTTT
J gene: TRBJ2-2; CDR3 length: 12; V gene: TRBV5-4; D gene: -; clone size: -; CDR3 protein: CASSVVGGDLFF; CDR3 DNA: TGTGCCAGCAGCGTGGTAGGCGGGGATCTGTTTTTT
J gene: TRBJ1-2; CDR3 length: 14; V gene: TRBV10-3; D gene: -; clone size: -; CDR3 protein: CAISESLRLGGYTF; CDR3 DNA: TGTGCCATCAGTGAGTCTCTCAGACTCGGTGGCTACACCTTC
J gene: TRBJ2-7; CDR3 length: 14; V gene: TRBV6-5; D gene: -; clone size: -; CDR3 protein: CASSYGGANGEQYF; CDR3 DNA: TGTGCCAGCAGTTACGGTGGGGCAAACGGCGAGCAGTACTTC
J gene: TRBJ1-5; CDR3 length: 15; V gene: TRBV11-2; D gene: -; clone size: -; CDR3 protein: CASSLGVSGNQPQHF; CDR3 DNA: TGTGCCAGCAGCTTAGGGGTTTCTGGCAATCAGCCCCAGCATTTT
J gene: TRBJ1-1; CDR3 length: 13; V gene: TRBV11-1; D gene: -; clone size: -; CDR3 protein: CASSLGMDTEAFF; CDR3 DNA: TGTGCCAGCAGCTTAGGGATGGACACTGAAGCTTTCTTT
J gene: TRBJ2-2; CDR3 length: 16; V gene: TRBV7-3; D gene: TRBD1; clone size: -; CDR3 protein: CASSLRGQGSTGELFF; CDR3 DNA: TGTGCCAGCAGCCTGCGAGGACAGGGCTCCACCGGGGAGCTGTTTTTT
J gene: TRBJ2-1; CDR3 length: 15; V gene: TRBV12-3/TRBV12-4; D gene: TRBD2; clone size: few; CDR3 protein: CASSLDLLAGDEQFF; CDR3 DNA: TGTGCCAGCAGTTTGGATCTACTAGCGGGGGACGAGCAGTTCTTC
J gene: TRBJ1-1; CDR3 length: 14; V gene: TRBV19; D gene: -; clone size: -; CDR3 protein: CASSTSTRVTEAFF; CDR3 DNA: TGTGCCAGTAGTACCTCGACCAGGGTCACTGAAGCTTTCTTT
J gene: TRBJ2-1; CDR3 length: 15; V gene: TRBV7-9; D gene: TRBD1; clone size: -; CDR3 protein: CASSRPGQVYNEQFF; CDR3 DNA: TGTGCCAGCAGCCGACCGGGACAGGTTTACAATGAGCAGTTCTTC
J gene: TRBJ2-2; CDR3 length: 14; V gene: TRBV5-1; D gene: -; clone size: -; CDR3 protein: CASSLTANTGELFF; CDR3 DNA: TGCGCCAGCAGCTTGACAGCTAACACCGGGGAGCTGTTTTTT
J gene: TRBJ2-1; CDR3 length: 16; V gene: TRBV6-8; D gene: -; clone size: once; CDR3 protein: CASSYSSGVYYNEQFF; CDR3 DNA: TGTGCCAGCAGTTACTCGTCAGGGGTATACTACAATGAGCAGTTCTTC
J gene: TRBJ1-4; CDR3 length: 14; V gene: TRBV5-1; D gene: -; clone size: -; CDR3 protein: CASSRDGGDEKLFF; CDR3 DNA: TGCGCCAGCAGCCGGGACGGTGGGGATGAAAAACTGTTTTTT
J gene: TRBJ2-5; CDR3 length: 14; V gene: TRBV6-1; D gene: -; clone size: many; CDR3 protein: CASSYRTAQETQYF; CDR3 DNA: TGTGCCAGCAGTTACCGGACAGCCCAAGAGACCCAGTACTTC
J gene: TRBJ1-4; CDR3 length: 11; V gene: TRBV20-1; D gene: -; clone size: once; CDR3 protein: CSAVQGGKLFF; CDR3 DNA: TGCAGTGCCGTACAGGGCGGAAAACTGTTTTTT
J gene: TRBJ2-1; CDR3 length: 17; V gene: TRBV4-2; D gene: -; clone size: -; CDR3 protein: CASSLEAAQRSYNEQFF; CDR3 DNA: TGTGCCAGCAGCTTAGAGGCCGCCCAGCGCTCCTACAATGAGCAGTTCTTC
J gene: TRBJ2-5; CDR3 length: 16; V gene: TRBV12-3/TRBV12-4; D gene: -; clone size: -; CDR3 protein: CASSQVRDTQKETQYF; CDR3 DNA: TGTGCCAGCAGTCAAGTCCGGGACACTCAAAAAGAGACCCAGTACTTC
J gene: TRBJ1-2; CDR3 length: 11; V gene: TRBV7-4; D gene: TRBD1; clone size: -; CDR3 protein: CASSLDRAVTF; CDR3 DNA: TGTGCCAGCAGCTTGGACAGGGCAGTCACCTTC
J gene: TRBJ1-1; CDR3 length: 13; V gene: TRBV19; D gene: -; clone size: once; CDR3 protein: CASSMSVNTEAFF; CDR3 DNA: TGTGCCAGTAGTATGTCGGTTAACACTGAAGCTTTCTTT
J gene: TRBJ1-5; CDR3 length: 19; V gene: TRBV15; D gene: -; clone size: -; CDR3 protein: CATSRGLLGFKGSNQPQHF; CDR3 DNA: TGTGCCACCAGCAGAGGCCTTCTGGGTTTTAAGGGGAGCAATCAGCCCCAGCATTTT
J gene: TRBJ2-1; CDR3 length: 16; V gene: TRBV10-3; D gene: -; clone size: few; CDR3 protein: CAISEALGGSYNEQFF; CDR3 DNA: TGTGCCATCAGTGAGGCGCTTGGCGGCTCCTACAATGAGCAGTTCTTC
J gene: TRBJ1-1; CDR3 length: 11; V gene: TRBV12-3/TRBV12-4; D gene: -; clone size: -; CDR3 protein: CASSFDSEAFF; CDR3 DNA: TGTGCCAGCAGTTTCGACAGTGAAGCTTTCTTT
J gene: TRBJ1-2; CDR3 length: 14; V gene: TRBV7-2; D gene: -; clone size: many; CDR3 protein: CASSLYQAYGGYTF; CDR3 DNA: TGTGCCAGCAGCCTCTATCAGGCATATGGTGGCTACACCTTC
J gene: TRBJ1-1; CDR3 length: 14; V gene: TRBV7-9; D gene: -; clone size: few; CDR3 protein: CASSADPGPIEAFF; CDR3 DNA: TGTGCCAGCAGCGCCGACCCGGGACCTATTGAAGCTTTCTTT
J gene: TRBJ2-2; CDR3 length: 15; V gene: TRBV12-3/TRBV12-4; D gene: TRBD1; clone size: many; CDR3 protein: CASSWDRGRPGELFF; CDR3 DNA: TGTGCCAGCAGCTGGGACAGGGGGCGCCCCGGGGAGCTGTTTTTT
J gene: TRBJ2-7; CDR3 length: 15; V gene: TRBV7-6; D gene: TRBD1; clone size: few; CDR3 protein: CASSSRRDRGCEQYF; CDR3 DNA: TGTGCCAGCAGCTCCCGTAGGGACAGGGGGTGCGAGCAGTACTTC